Shown below are 27 T cell receptor beta chains from a single sample sequenced in a study of Ad26.COV2.S vaccination and SARS-CoV-2 variants. Treatment meaning: roughly 18 received Ad26.COV2.S at low or high dose, single or two shots; about 5 received placebo; per-sample allocation not given. The study sampled participants on day 63 after the first vaccine or placebo injection. Here immunoSEQ multiplex PCR was the method, and the copy in TCRdb shows in-frame clones only, minus some. The sample lists approximately 410,000 clones; about 90% were seen once. The source material was peripheral blood, sampled in a trial of Ad26.COV2.S vaccine versus placebo. These receptor sequences come from a person between 18 and 65 years old who received the Ad26.COV2.S COVID-19 vaccine or a placebo.

This clone was detected once. Additional DNA sequences in this sample encode the identical CDR3. This rearrangement joins TRBV7-9 to TRBJ1-5, with no clear D. This CDR3 is 12 amino acids long. Trimming removed 1 base from V and 6 bases from J, with 4 bases in between. Germline CDR1 is SEHNR and CDR2 is FQNEAQ (reference sequence). Here the CDR3 DNA reads TGTGCCAGCAGCTTAGTGGGTCAGCCCCAGCATTTT. Its translation is CASSLVGQPQHF. Full variable domain (rest looked up from reference TRBV7-9 and TRBJ1-5): DTGVSQNPRHKITKRGQNVTFRCDPISEHNRLYWYRQTLGQGPEFLTYFQNEAQLEKSRLLSDRFSAERPKGSFSTLEIQRTEQGDSAMYLCASSLVGQPQHFGDGTRLSIL.

CDR3: CASSLVTGGDGYTF. For the CDR3, the DNA is TGTGCCAGCAGCTTAGTTACAGGTGGGGATGGCTACACCTTC. The V gene is TRBV7-9, the J gene TRBJ1-2, with D perhaps TRBD1 (5 bases). This CDR3 spans 14 amino acids. CDR1 and CDR2 (germline): SEHNR, FQNEAQ (reference sequence). Trimming stripped 1 base from V and 6 bases from J, with 12 bases between.

The V and J genes are TRBV4-1 and TRBJ2-1; D is uncertain. Trimming took 3 bases from V and 0 from J, leaving 6 bases between them. CDR3 length: 14 amino acids. Germline CDR1 MGHRA, CDR2 YSYEKL. The CDR3: CASSHRSSYNEQFF. CDR3 bases: TGCGCCAGCAGCCACCGGAGCTCCTACAATGAGCAGTTCTTC.

J is TRBJ2-3 and V is TRBV11-2; 9 bases line up with TRBD1. V lost 5 bases and J lost 6; bases outside the gene matches: 9. The length of the CDR3 is 15 residues. Germline-derived CDR1 and CDR2 are SGHAT and FQNNGV. The CDR3 spells CASSATGGGGDTQYF. For the CDR3, the DNA is TGTGCCAGCAGCGCGACAGGGGGTGGTGGTGATACGCAGTATTTT.

This chain joins TRBV12-3 or TRBV12-4 and TRBJ2-1; the D gene is possibly TRBD1 (5 bases). The length of the CDR3 is 12 residues. Trimming cost V 5 bases and J 9 bases, with 11 bases left between them. Here the CDR3 reads CASSPPGLEQFF. In DNA, the CDR3 is TGTGCCAGCAGTCCCCCAGGGCTTGAGCAGTTCTTC.

Comment on this clone: The same CDR3 also results from other DNA sequences found in this sample. The chain links TRBV29-1 to TRBJ1-1; 9 bases fit TRBD1. The CDR3 runs 13 residues. J gave up 1 base and V 6 bases, and 3 bases lay outside the gene matches. Looked up from germline, CDR1 is SQVTM and CDR2 is ANQGSEA. DNA for the CDR3: TGCAGCGTCGAGGGACAGGGGAACACTGAAGCTTTCTTT. Its protein is CSVEGQGNTEAFF.

The chain employs TRBV4-1 and TRBJ1-1; D might be TRBD1 (5 bases). CDR3 length equals 12 residues. Germline V gives CDR1 MGHRA, CDR2 YSYEKL. V was cut by 6 bases and J by 7 bases, with 12 bases left in between. CDR3 loop: CASSRTGVEAFF. As DNA, the CDR3 is TGCGCCAGCAGTCGGACGGGGGTTGAAGCTTTCTTT.

The V gene is TRBV29-1, the J gene TRBJ1-2; D is ambiguous. The germline V and J ends were trimmed by 6 bases and 7 bases, with 9 bases remaining between them. Germline-derived CDR1 and CDR2 are SQVTM and ANQGSEA. The CDR3 length is 10 residues. The CDR3 is CSVTAGGYTF. The CDR3 DNA reads as TGCAGCGTGACCGCAGGTGGCTACACCTTC.

The J gene is TRBJ2-2, the V gene TRBV18; 9 bases map to TRBD1. From germline, CDR1 is KGHSH and CDR2 LQKENI. The CDR3 has 17 residues. After removal of 4 bases from V and 4 bases from J, the junction contained 10 bases not matched to a gene. The CDR3 DNA is TGTGCCAGCTCACGACCGGGACAGGGAGTGGGCACCGGGGAGCTGTTTTTT. Its protein product is CASSRPGQGVGTGELFF.

V usage is TRBV5-4 and J usage is TRBJ1-2, with 8 bases lining up with TRBD1. CDR1 and CDR2 from the germline V gene are SGHNT and YYREEE (reference sequence). The CDR3 sequence is 15 residues long. V shed 4 bases, J shed 0 bases, and the junction held 5 bases outside the gene matches. The chain's CDR3 is CASSLGQGANYGYTF. For the CDR3, the DNA is TGTGCCAGCAGCCTCGGACAGGGAGCTAACTATGGCTACACCTTC. Full variable domain (remainder filled in from reference TRBV5-4 and TRBJ1-2): ETGVTQSPTHLIKTRGQQVTLRCSSQSGHNTVSWYQQALGQGPQFIFQYYREEENGRGNFPPRFSGLQFPNYSSELNVNALELDDSALYLCASSLGQGANYGYTFGSGTRLTVV.

This chain joins TRBV4-3 and TRBJ2-1; D perhaps matches TRBD1 (6 bases). From germline, CDR1 is LGHNA and CDR2 YSLEER. CDR3 length: 16 residues. V lost 0 bases to trimming and J lost 0 bases, with 9 bases between them. DNA of the CDR3: TGCGCCAGCAGCCAAGAGGGACATAGCTCCTACAATGAGCAGTTCTTC. This codes for CASSQEGHSSYNEQFF.

Details on this clone: The sample carries other DNA sequences with the same CDR3. The V call is TRBV7-2, the J call TRBJ2-3, with 7 bases fitting TRBD2. The CDR3 is made up of 13 amino acids. The V gene's germline CDR1 is SGHTA and CDR2 FQGNSA. With V trimmed by 5 bases and J by 3 bases, 2 bases remained unmatched. CDR3 sequence reads: CASSLGGTDTQYF. CDR3 in DNA: TGTGCCAGCAGCCTGGGGGGGACAGATACGCAGTATTTT.

The chain employs TRBV5-1 and TRBJ1-4, with 7 nucleotides matching TRBD1. CDR1 is SGHRS and CDR2 is YFSETQ in the germline V gene. The CDR3 loop spans 15 amino acids. V was pared by 5 bases and J by 6 bases, with 10 bases of the junction left unmatched. CDR3 amino acids: CASRRTGAEDEKLFF. The DNA of the CDR3 is TGCGCCAGCAGGCGAACAGGGGCTGAGGATGAAAAACTGTTTTTT.

The rearrangement joins TRBV2 to TRBJ2-2, with D tentatively TRBD1 (7 bases). Trimming took 5 bases from V and 1 from J, leaving 14 bases between them. The CDR3 sequence is 16 residues long. Germline assignment: CDR1 SNHLY and CDR2 FYNNEI. The CDR3 here is CASSQEGQWNTGELFF. DNA for the CDR3: TGTGCCAGCAGTCAGGAGGGACAGTGGAACACCGGGGAGCTGTTTTTT. Drawing the rest from reference TRBV2 and TRBJ2-2, the complete variable domain is EPEVTQTPSHQVTQMGQEVILRCVPISNHLYFYWYRQILGQKVEFLVSFYNNEISEKSEIFDDQFSVERPDGSNFTLKIRSTKLEDSAMYFCASSQEGQWNTGELFFGEGSRLTVL.

This chain connects TRBV28 to TRBJ2-3, with D possibly being TRBD1 (6 bases). The CDR3 contains 14 residues. V lost 5 bases and J lost 1, with 10 bases in between. Germline CDR1 reads MDHEN; CDR2 reads SYDVKM. The CDR3 region is CASSQRQGTDTQYF. Here the CDR3 DNA reads TGTGCCAGCAGTCAAAGACAGGGCACAGATACGCAGTATTTT.

The rearrangement joins TRBV7-9 to TRBJ2-5; D possibly corresponds to TRBD2 (6 bases). The germline V and J ends were trimmed by 5 bases and 7 bases, with 17 bases remaining between them. The CDR3 extends over 14 amino acids. Germline CDR1 SEHNR, CDR2 FQNEAQ (reference sequence). The CDR3 DNA follows: TGTGCCAGCAGCACGGGGGATGGATTCGGGACCCAGTACTTC. Residues: CASSTGDGFGTQYF. Drawing the rest from reference TRBV7-9 and TRBJ2-5, the complete variable domain is DTGVSQNPRHKITKRGQNVTFRCDPISEHNRLYWYRQTLGQGPEFLTYFQNEAQLEKSRLLSDRFSAERPKGSFSTLEIQRTEQGDSAMYLCASSTGDGFGTQYFGPGTRLLVL.

This clone was detected once. DNA of the CDR3: TGTGCCAGCAGTTATGCCGAGAACACTGAAGCTTTCTTT. This translates into CASSYAENTEAFF. The genes are TRBV6-2 or TRBV6-3 and TRBJ1-1; D unclear. Between the trimmed V and J ends, which lost 3 bases and 1 base, there was a span of 6 bases. CDR1 MNHEY and CDR2 SVGEGT come from the germline V gene. This CDR3 spans 13 amino acids.

V usage is TRBV3-1 (or the pseudogene TRBV3-2) and J usage is TRBJ2-3; no reliable D call. This CDR3 has 13 residues. Germline CDR1 LGHDT, CDR2 YNNKEL (reference sequence). V was shortened by 4 bases and J by 6 bases, with 11 bases between the two germline ends. CDR3 coding DNA: TGTGCCAGCAGCCCCGCGAGAGACGATACGCAGTATTTT. This sequence encodes CASSPARDDTQYF.

The rearrangement uses TRBV19 and TRBJ2-3, with no clear D. The CDR3 has 15 amino acids. V shed 5 bases and J shed 0 bases, with 12 bases lying between them. Germline V gives CDR1 LNHDA, CDR2 SQIVND (reference sequence). This CDR3 is CASSPLRASTDTQYF. As DNA, the CDR3 is TGTGCCAGTAGTCCACTAAGGGCTAGCACAGATACGCAGTATTTT.

This chain links TRBV13 with TRBJ2-5; possible D gene TRBD2, 5 bases. V shed 2 bases and J shed 1 base, with 8 bases lying between them. This CDR3 has 14 residues. Germline loops: CDR1 PRHDT, CDR2 FYEKMQ (reference sequence). In DNA form, the CDR3 reads TGTGCCAGCAGCTTAAGGGAGATCCAAGAGACCCAGTACTTC. Its translation is CASSLREIQETQYF.

The chain has TRBV5-6 and TRBJ2-3; 10 bases match TRBD2. The ends lost 6 bases at V and 2 bases at J; junction bases unmatched: 12. The CDR3 is made up of 17 amino acids. Germline-derived CDR1 and CDR2 are SGHDT and YYEEEE. The CDR3 loop reads CASTTGVAGGYTDTQYF. The CDR3 DNA is TGTGCCAGCACCACAGGGGTAGCGGGGGGTTACACAGATACGCAGTATTTT.

This chain joins TRBV5-1 and TRBJ2-1; D possibly corresponds to TRBD1 (5 bases). Trimming took 4 bases from V and 12 from J, leaving 14 bases between them. CDR1 is SGHRS and CDR2 is YFSETQ in the germline V gene. The CDR3 runs to 12 residues. The CDR3 nucleotides are TGCGCCAGCAGCCACCCAGGGATGGTGCAGTTCTTC. Translating gives CASSHPGMVQFF.

The V call is TRBV5-5, the J call TRBJ2-7; TRBD2 agrees at 11 bases. V was pared by 4 bases and J by 2 bases, with 5 bases of the junction left unmatched. This CDR3 comprises 15 residues. The germline CDR1 and CDR2 sequences are SGHKS and YYEKEE (reference sequence). The CDR3, as DNA: TGTGCCAGCAGCCTTACTAGCGGGAGTACCTACGAGCAGTACTTC. It yields the protein CASSLTSGSTYEQYF.

This chain links TRBV28 with TRBJ2-7, with 7 positions matching TRBD1. Germline assignment: CDR1 MDHEN and CDR2 SYDVKM. J was trimmed by 3 bases and V by 5 bases; bases with no gene match: 7. The CDR3 extends over 14 amino acids. In DNA, the CDR3 is TGTGCCAGCAGTCCACGACAGGGCCACTACGAGCAGTACTTC. As protein: CASSPRQGHYEQYF.

This rearrangement joins TRBV27 to TRBJ2-3, with a tentative D call TRBD1 (5 bases). The CDR3 spans 14 residues. Germline V gene data show CDR1 as MNHEY and CDR2 as SMNVEV (reference sequence). V was trimmed by 5 bases and J by 0 bases, leaving 9 bases between them. In nucleotides, the CDR3 is TGTGCCAGCAGTCCCCCAGGGAGCACAGATACGCAGTATTTT. Its translation is CASSPPGSTDTQYF.

The chain recombines TRBV7-9 with TRBJ2-3, with 9 bases identical to TRBD2. The germline V gene encodes CDR1 SEHNR and CDR2 FQNEAQ (reference sequence). CDR3 length: 16 amino acids. The V gene end was trimmed by 0 bases and the J gene end by 6 bases; junction bases not matched to a gene: 7. The CDR3 protein is CASSLAAGGPEDTQYF. The CDR3 bases are TGTGCCAGCAGCTTAGCAGCGGGGGGCCCTGAGGATACGCAGTATTTT.

V gene TRBV9 combines with J gene TRBJ2-2, with D perhaps TRBD1 (5 bases). V gave up 0 bases and J gave up 5 bases, with 8 bases separating them. The V gene's germline CDR1 is SGDLS and CDR2 YYNGEE. The CDR3 extends over 14 amino acids. The DNA of the CDR3 is TGTGCCAGCAGCGTAGGACAGCTAACCGGGGAGCTGTTTTTT. Translation: CASSVGQLTGELFF.